A selection of T cell receptor beta chains follows, all from one sample in a study of CD8+CD57+ T cells in acquired aplastic anemia. MiXCR, applied by TCRdb to the reads, yields one record per CDR3 protein. This table has roughly 170,000 distinct CDR3 sequences, 45% to 60% appearing once. Sequenced material: sorted CD4+, CD8+, or CD8+CD57+ T cells (not recorded which) from PBMCs. Receptor source: a human donor with aplastic anemia. Each CDR3 is given with its conserved first and last residue. D genes are given only for firm matches. The size field is filled for only some rows; it gives once, few, many or a size class.

NA	TRBV6-1	TRBJ2-7	TRBD1	TGTGCCAGCAGTCCCTCCGGGACAGGGGGCACGCAGTACTTC	CASSPSGTGGTQYF
few	TRBV6-1	TRBJ1-2	NA	TGTGCCAGCAGTGCGGGAGGGGCCGGGAGCGGCTATGGCTACACCTTC	CASSAGGAGSGYGYTF
NA	TRBV24-1	TRBJ2-1	NA	TGTGCCACCGGGGAGACAGCTGAGCAGTTCTTC	CATGETAEQFF
NA	TRBV6-5	TRBJ2-5	NA	TGTGCCAGCAGTAGCCCCCAGACCCAGTACTTC	CASSSPQTQYF
many	TRBV7-7	TRBJ2-1	NA	TGTGCCAGCAGCTTAGAGGGGGGTTACAATGAGCAGTTCTTC	CASSLEGGYNEQFF
many	TRBV7-9	TRBJ2-1	TRBD2	TGTGCCAGCAGCCTCTCACCGGGGGGGGTGAATGAGCAGTTCTTC	CASSLSPGGVNEQFF
NA	TRBV15	TRBJ1-1	NA	TGTGCCACCAGCATCCAGAGGGGCACTGAAGCTTTCTTT	CATSIQRGTEAFF
NA	TRBV20-1	TRBJ2-5	NA	TGCAGTGCTAGCCAACAGGGGCGGCGGGGGGAGACCCAGTACTTC	CSASQQGRRGETQYF
NA	TRBV7-2	TRBJ2-7	NA	TGTGCCAGCAGCTCAAGTTTCTACGAGCAGTACTTC	CASSSSFYEQYF
few	TRBV24-1	TRBJ1-5	NA	TGTGCCAGCAGTAACTTTCAGGGGTTATATAGCAATCAGCCCCAGCATTTT	CASSNFQGLYSNQPQHF
many	TRBV2	TRBJ1-4	NA	TGTGCCAGCAGTGAAAAGGCGAGGGGAACTGAAAAACTGTTTTTT	CASSEKARGTEKLFF
many	TRBV9	TRBJ2-3	NA	TGTGCCAGCAGCGCTAGTACGAGGGCGAGGGATACGCAGTATTTT	CASSASTRARDTQYF
many	TRBV12-3/TRBV12-4	TRBJ2-3	NA	TGTGCCAGCAGCCCTGGGGCGTATACGCAGTATTTT	CASSPGAYTQYF
NA	TRBV11-2	TRBJ1-4	NA	TGTGCCAGCACGGGGGAAAAACTGTTTTTT	CASTGEKLFF
many	TRBV20-1	TRBJ1-1	TRBD1	TGCAGTGCCCCCCCGGGACAGGGGGTTCATGGGGCTTTCTTT	CSAPPGQGVHGAFF
many	TRBV7-2	TRBJ1-1	NA	TGTGCCAGCAGCCCATCCTTGATTAATACTGAAGCTTTCTTT	CASSPSLINTEAFF
many	TRBV7-7	TRBJ2-5	TRBD1	TGTGCTAGCAGCTTGGGTCGGGACAGGGAGACCCAGTACTTC	CASSLGRDRETQYF
few	TRBV5-4	TRBJ2-3	TRBD2	TGTGCCAGCAGCTCAACACTAGCGGGACCTAGCACAGATACGCAGTATTTT	CASSSTLAGPSTDTQYF
NA	TRBV19	TRBJ1-6	NA	TGTGCCAGTAGGGGGGGGGGTGCCTCACCCCTCCACTTT	CASRGGGASPLHF
many	TRBV24-1	TRBJ2-3	TRBD1	TGTGCCACCAGTCAGGGGGCGGCCACAGATACGCAGTATTTT	CATSQGAATDTQYF
NA	TRBV28	TRBJ1-1	NA	TGTGCCAGCAGTTCCCTCAATATAGCTGAAGCTTTCTTT	CASSSLNIAEAFF
NA	TRBV29-1	TRBJ1-2	NA	TGCAGCGTTGAATCGGCAGGGGACTATGGCTACACCTTC	CSVESAGDYGYTF
many	TRBV12-3/TRBV12-4	TRBJ1-2	TRBD1	TGTGCCAGCAGTTTAGTCCAGGGGGAAAACTATGGCTACACCTTC	CASSLVQGENYGYTF
NA	TRBV9	TRBJ2-2	TRBD1	TGTGCCAGCAGCCCAAGGACAGGGGCCGGGGAGCTGTTTTTT	CASSPRTGAGELFF
NA	TRBV12-3/TRBV12-4	TRBJ2-7	NA	TGTGCCAGCAGTCCGACGGGACGCCCTCGAGACGAGCAGTACTTC	CASSPTGRPRDEQYF
NA	TRBV2	TRBJ1-1	TRBD1	TGTGCCAGCCTGGCCGACAGGGGTACTGAAGCTTTCTTT	CASLADRGTEAFF
NA	TRBV6-1	TRBJ2-3	TRBD2	TGTGCCAGCAGTCGGGCGAGACTAGCGGGGCTCACAGATACGCAGTATTTT	CASSRARLAGLTDTQYF
NA	TRBV9	TRBJ2-7	TRBD2	TGTGCCAGCAGCCCACCAAGAGGAGTGGGGGGGTCCTACGAGCAGTACTTC	CASSPPRGVGGSYEQYF
few	TRBV6-1	TRBJ2-3	TRBD1	TGTGCCAGCAGGTCCGCCGGGACAGGGTTAGATACGCAGTATTTT	CASRSAGTGLDTQYF
many	TRBV6-1	TRBJ1-6	NA	TGTGCCAGCAGTGAAGCGTGGGCGCCACCCCTCCACTTT	CASSEAWAPPLHF
NA	TRBV7-6	TRBJ1-3	TRBD1	TGTGCCAGCAGCTGGGGGGACAGCTCTGGAAACACCATATATTTT	CASSWGDSSGNTIYF
many	TRBV4-2	TRBJ2-7	TRBD1	TGTGCCAGCAGCCGAAACGACAGGGGGCTCTACGAGCAGTACTTC	CASSRNDRGLYEQYF
NA	TRBV20-1	TRBJ1-6	TRBD1	TGCAGTGCTACGTCCCGGGACAGGTCCAGCTCCTATAATTCACCCCTCCACTTT	CSATSRDRSSSYNSPLHF
NA	TRBV19	TRBJ2-7	TRBD2	TGTGCCAGTAGTATATCTCCCCTTGGAGCGGGACTTACCTACGAGCAGTACTTC	CASSISPLGAGLTYEQYF
few	TRBV20-1	TRBJ1-6	NA	TGCAGTGCTAGAGGGATGGAGAATTCACCCCTCCACTTT	CSARGMENSPLHF
NA	TRBV19	TRBJ2-7	TRBD1	TGTGCCAGTAGGCCGGGACAGGGGGCCTACGAGCAGTACTTC	CASRPGQGAYEQYF
NA	TRBV11-2	TRBJ2-1	TRBD2	TGTGCCAGCCACTTGGGGGGGAGGGCCTACAATGAGCAGTTCTTC	CASHLGGRAYNEQFF
few	TRBV29-1	TRBJ2-5	TRBD1	TGCAGCGTCGACCCGGGACAGACCTCCCAAGAGACCCAGTACTTC	CSVDPGQTSQETQYF
NA	TRBV10-3	TRBJ1-1	NA	TGTGCCACACGTTTAGGGGGTATGAACACTGAAGCTTTCTTT	CATRLGGMNTEAFF
NA	TRBV20-1	TRBJ1-1	NA	TGCAGTGCTAGAGATCAGGGCTCGAGCACTGAAGTTTTCTTT	CSARDQGSSTEVFF
NA	TRBV6-5	TRBJ1-6	NA	TGTGCCAGCAGTTACCGACAGTTTAATTCACCCCTCCACTTT	CASSYRQFNSPLHF
NA	TRBV5-1	TRBJ1-1	TRBD1	TGCGCCAGCAGCCCCTGGACAGGGCGTGAAGCTTTCTTT	CASSPWTGREAFF
many	TRBV20-1	TRBJ2-2	NA	TGCAGTGCTAACAACCGAGAACGGACCGGGGAGCTGTTTTTT	CSANNRERTGELFF
NA	TRBV10-3	TRBJ1-5	NA	TGTGCCATCAGTGGGACTAATCAGCCCCAGCATTTT	CAISGTNQPQHF
once	TRBV19	TRBJ1-2	TRBD1	TGTGCCAGTAGTCTCGGCAGGGGGCATGGTGGCTACACCTTC	CASSLGRGHGGYTF
NA	TRBV11-1	TRBJ2-7	TRBD1	TGTGCCAGCAGCCCCCCCCGGGACAGGGGCGTGTACGAGCAGTACTTC	CASSPPRDRGVYEQYF
many	TRBV2	TRBJ1-1	NA	TGTGCCAGCACCAGGTCGGAAGACATCGAAGCTTTCTTT	CASTRSEDIEAFF
NA	TRBV2	TRBJ2-7	NA	TGTGCCAGCAGAAAGATCGACTCCTACGAGCAGTACTTC	CASRKIDSYEQYF
NA	TRBV5-1	TRBJ2-5	NA	TGCGCCAGCAGCGATATCGGGGGCTTGGAGACCCAGTACTTC	CASSDIGGLETQYF
many	TRBV19	TRBJ1-6	TRBD1	TGTGCCAGTAGCGGGGGACAGGAAAATTCACCCCTCCACTTT	CASSGGQENSPLHF
NA	TRBV11-2	TRBJ2-6	TRBD1	TGTGCCAGCAGCTTACAGGGGGCGACTGGGGCCAACGTCCTGACTTTC	CASSLQGATGANVLTF
NA	TRBV29-1	TRBJ1-2	NA	TGCAGCGTTACGGAGGTCTATGGCTACACCTTC	CSVTEVYGYTF
many	TRBV12-3/TRBV12-4	TRBJ1-6	NA	TGTGCCAGCAGTTTAAGGCAGGCGAATTCACCCCTCCACTTT	CASSLRQANSPLHF
NA	TRBV5-4	TRBJ2-5	TRBD2	TGTGCCAGCAGCCCGGGGACTAGCGGGGACGATAGCCTCTTC	CASSPGTSGDDSLF
NA	TRBV6-1	TRBJ1-6	NA	TGTGCCAGCAGTGATAGGACCCATAATTCACCCCTCCACTTT	CASSDRTHNSPLHF
many	TRBV5-1	TRBJ2-3	TRBD1	TGCGCCAGCAGCATCGGACAGGAGACAGATACGCAGTATTTT	CASSIGQETDTQYF
many	TRBV2	TRBJ2-5	TRBD2	TGTGCCAGCAGCAGCGGGACCAAAGAGACCCAGTACTTC	CASSSGTKETQYF
NA	TRBV15	TRBJ2-1	NA	TGTGCCACCAGCAGAAACACAGAATACAATGAGCAGTTCTTC	CATSRNTEYNEQFF
many	TRBV7-6	TRBJ1-1	NA	TGTGCCAGCAGCCTCGCCTGGAACACTGAAGCTTTCTTT	CASSLAWNTEAFF
many	TRBV2	TRBJ2-2	NA	TGTGCCTGCCGCCCCATCGGGGAGCTGTTTTTT	CACRPIGELFF